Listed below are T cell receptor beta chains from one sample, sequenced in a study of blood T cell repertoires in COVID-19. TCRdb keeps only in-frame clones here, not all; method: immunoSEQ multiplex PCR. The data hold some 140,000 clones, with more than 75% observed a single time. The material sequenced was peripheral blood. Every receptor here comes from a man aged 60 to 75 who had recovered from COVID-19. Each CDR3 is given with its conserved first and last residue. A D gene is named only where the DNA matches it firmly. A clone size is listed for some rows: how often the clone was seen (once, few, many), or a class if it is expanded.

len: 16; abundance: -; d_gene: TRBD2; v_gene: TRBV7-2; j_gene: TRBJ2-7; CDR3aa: CASSLSGGQTHYEQYF; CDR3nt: TGTGCCAGCAGCCTTAGCGGGGGCCAAACCCACTACGAGCAGTACTTC
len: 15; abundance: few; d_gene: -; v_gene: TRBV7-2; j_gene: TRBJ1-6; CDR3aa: CASSLNQGNNSPLHF; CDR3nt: TGTGCCAGCAGCTTAAACCAGGGTAACAATTCACCCCTCCACTTT
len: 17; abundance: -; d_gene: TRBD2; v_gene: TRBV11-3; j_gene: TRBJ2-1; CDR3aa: CASSLGQREKSYNEQFF; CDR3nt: TGTGCCAGCAGCTTAGGCCAGCGGGAGAAATCCTACAATGAGCAGTTCTTC
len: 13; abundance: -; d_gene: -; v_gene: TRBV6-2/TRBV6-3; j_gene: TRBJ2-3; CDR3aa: CASSTLQGVGQYF; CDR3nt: TGTGCCAGCAGTACATTACAGGGTGTGGGGCAGTATTTT
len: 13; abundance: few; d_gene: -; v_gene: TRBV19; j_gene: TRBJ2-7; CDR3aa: CASSINRDYEQYF; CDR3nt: TGTGCCAGTAGTATAAACAGGGACTACGAGCAGTACTTC
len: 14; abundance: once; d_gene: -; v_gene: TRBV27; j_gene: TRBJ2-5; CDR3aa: CASSPRSGPETQYF; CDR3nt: TGTGCCAGCAGCCCTAGGTCAGGGCCCGAGACCCAGTACTTC
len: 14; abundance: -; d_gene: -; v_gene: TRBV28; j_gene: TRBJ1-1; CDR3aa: CASPPPGERTEAFF; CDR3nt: TGTGCCAGCCCCCCTCCAGGGGAGAGGACTGAAGCTTTCTTT
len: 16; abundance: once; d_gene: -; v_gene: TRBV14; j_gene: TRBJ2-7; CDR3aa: CASSPSGSSSGYEQYF; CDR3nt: TGTGCCAGCAGCCCTTCGGGCTCATCAAGCGGGTACGAGCAGTACTTC
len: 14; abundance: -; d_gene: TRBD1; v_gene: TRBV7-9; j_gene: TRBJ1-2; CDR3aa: CASSSGGADYGYTF; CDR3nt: TGTGCCAGCAGTTCAGGGGGCGCGGACTATGGCTACACCTTC
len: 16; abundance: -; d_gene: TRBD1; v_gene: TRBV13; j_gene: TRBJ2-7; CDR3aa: CASSLGTGTGGYEQYF; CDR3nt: TGTGCCAGCAGCTTAGGCACCGGGACAGGGGGGTACGAGCAGTACTTC
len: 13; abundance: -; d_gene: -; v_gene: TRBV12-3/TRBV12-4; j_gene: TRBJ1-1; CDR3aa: CASTFTANTEAFF; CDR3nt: TGTGCCAGCACCTTTACAGCGAACACTGAAGCTTTCTTT
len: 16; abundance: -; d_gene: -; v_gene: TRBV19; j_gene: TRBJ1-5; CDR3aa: CASSIYWSEFNQPQHF; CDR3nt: TGTGCCAGTAGTATTTATTGGTCGGAGTTCAATCAGCCCCAGCATTTT
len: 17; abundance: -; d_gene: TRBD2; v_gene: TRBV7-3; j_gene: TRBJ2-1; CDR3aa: CASSSKPGLAGGGEQFF; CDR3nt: TGTGCCAGCAGCTCAAAACCGGGACTAGCGGGAGGCGGCGAGCAGTTCTTC
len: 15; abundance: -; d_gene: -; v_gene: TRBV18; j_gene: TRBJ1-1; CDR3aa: CASSPSSRGDSGAFF; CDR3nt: TGTGCCAGCTCACCATCCTCGCGGGGCGACTCGGGAGCTTTCTTT
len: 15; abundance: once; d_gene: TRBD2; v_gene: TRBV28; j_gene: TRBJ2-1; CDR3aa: CASTNSGGPYNEQFF; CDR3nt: TGTGCCAGCACCAACAGCGGGGGCCCTTACAATGAGCAGTTCTTC
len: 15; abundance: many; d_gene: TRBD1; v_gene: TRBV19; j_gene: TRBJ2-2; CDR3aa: CAAAVGTGITGELFF; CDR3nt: TGTGCGGCCGCCGTCGGGACAGGGATCACCGGGGAGCTGTTTTTT
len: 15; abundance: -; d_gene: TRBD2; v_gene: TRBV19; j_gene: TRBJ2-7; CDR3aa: CASSAGTSGSYEQYF; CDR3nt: TGTGCCAGTAGTGCCGGGACTAGCGGGAGCTACGAGCAGTACTTC
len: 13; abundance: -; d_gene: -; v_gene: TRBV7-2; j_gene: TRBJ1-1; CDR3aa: CASSLALDTEAFF; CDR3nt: TGTGCCAGCAGCTTAGCGCTAGACACTGAAGCTTTCTTT
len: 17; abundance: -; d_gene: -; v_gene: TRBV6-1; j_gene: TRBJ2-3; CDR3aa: CASSEAQGGSSPFTQYF; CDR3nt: TGTGCCAGCAGTGAAGCTCAGGGCGGATCTTCACCGTTTACGCAGTATTTT
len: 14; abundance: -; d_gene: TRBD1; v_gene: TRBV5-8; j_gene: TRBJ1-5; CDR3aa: CASKGTGGSQPQHF; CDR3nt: TGTGCCAGCAAGGGGACAGGGGGATCGCAGCCCCAGCATTTT
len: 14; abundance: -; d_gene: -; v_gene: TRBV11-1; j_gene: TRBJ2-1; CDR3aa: CASSPGSSYNEQFF; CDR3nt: TGTGCCAGCAGCCCCGGGAGCTCCTACAATGAGCAGTTCTTC
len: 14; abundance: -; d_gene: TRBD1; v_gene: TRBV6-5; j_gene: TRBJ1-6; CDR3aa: CASRGTDRDSPLHF; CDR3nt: TGTGCCAGCAGAGGGACAGACAGGGATTCACCCCTCCACTTT
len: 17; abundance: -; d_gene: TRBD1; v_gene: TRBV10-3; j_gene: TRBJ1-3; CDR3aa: CAISETPDRVSGNTIYF; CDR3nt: TGTGCCATCAGTGAGACCCCCGACAGGGTCTCTGGAAACACCATATATTTT
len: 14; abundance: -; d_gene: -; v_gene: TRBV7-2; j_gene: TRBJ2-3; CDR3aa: CASSYIPSTDTQYF; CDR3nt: TGTGCCAGCAGCTACATACCAAGCACAGATACGCAGTATTTT
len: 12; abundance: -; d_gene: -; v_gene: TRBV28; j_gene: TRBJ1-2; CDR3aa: CASSPPTPGYTF; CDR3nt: TGTGCCAGCAGTCCCCCAACTCCAGGCTACACCTTC
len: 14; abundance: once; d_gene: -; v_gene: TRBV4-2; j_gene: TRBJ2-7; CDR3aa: CASSQDWGVREQYF; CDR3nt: TGTGCCAGCAGCCAAGACTGGGGGGTGCGCGAGCAGTACTTC
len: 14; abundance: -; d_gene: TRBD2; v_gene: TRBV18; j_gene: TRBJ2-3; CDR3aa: CASSPPGGADTQYF; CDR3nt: TGTGCCAGCTCACCACCGGGGGGGGCAGATACGCAGTATTTT
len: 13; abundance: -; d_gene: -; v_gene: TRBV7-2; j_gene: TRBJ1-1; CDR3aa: CASSPWQGTEAFF; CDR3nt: TGTGCCAGCAGCCCGTGGCAGGGCACTGAAGCTTTCTTT
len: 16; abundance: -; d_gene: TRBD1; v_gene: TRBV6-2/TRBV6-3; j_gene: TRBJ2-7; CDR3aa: CASSYARTGGHYEQYF; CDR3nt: TGTGCCAGCAGTTACGCAAGGACAGGGGGCCACTACGAGCAGTACTTC
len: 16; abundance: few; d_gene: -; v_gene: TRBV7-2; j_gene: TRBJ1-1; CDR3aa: CASSLASGIMNTEAFF; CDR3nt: TGTGCCAGCAGCTTAGCGTCAGGGATTATGAACACTGAAGCTTTCTTT
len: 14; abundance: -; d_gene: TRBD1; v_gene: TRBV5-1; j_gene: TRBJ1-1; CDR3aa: CASSVTGQYTEAFF; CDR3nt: TGCGCCAGCAGTGTGACGGGACAGTACACTGAAGCTTTCTTT
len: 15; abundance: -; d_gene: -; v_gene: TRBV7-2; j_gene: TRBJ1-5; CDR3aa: CASSLGGLSNQPQHF; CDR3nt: TGTGCCAGCAGCTTGGGAGGGCTTAGCAATCAGCCCCAGCATTTT
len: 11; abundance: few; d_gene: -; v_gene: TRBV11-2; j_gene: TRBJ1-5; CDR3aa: CASSFEQPQHF; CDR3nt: TGTGCCAGCAGCTTCGAGCAGCCCCAGCATTTT
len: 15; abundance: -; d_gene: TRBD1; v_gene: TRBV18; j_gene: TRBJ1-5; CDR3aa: CASSPKTGANQPQHF; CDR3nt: TGTGCCAGCTCACCTAAGACAGGGGCGAATCAGCCCCAGCATTTT
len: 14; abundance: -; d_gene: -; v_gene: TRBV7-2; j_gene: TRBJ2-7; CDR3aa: CASSRGAASYEQYF; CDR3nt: TGTGCCAGCAGCCGCGGGGCGGCCAGCTACGAGCAGTACTTC
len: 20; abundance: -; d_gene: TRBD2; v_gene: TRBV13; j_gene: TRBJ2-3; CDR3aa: CASSPGTSGSLGWNTDTQYF; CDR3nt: TGTGCCAGCAGCCCAGGGACTAGCGGGAGCTTGGGGTGGAACACAGATACGCAGTATTTT
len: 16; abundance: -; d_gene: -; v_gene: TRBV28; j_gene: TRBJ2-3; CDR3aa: CASSPPGLPTTDTQYF; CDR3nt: TGTGCCAGCAGTCCACCGGGACTCCCTACGACAGATACGCAGTATTTT
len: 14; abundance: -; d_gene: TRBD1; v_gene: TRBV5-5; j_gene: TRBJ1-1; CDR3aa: CASSLAGGHTEAFF; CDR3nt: TGTGCCAGCAGCTTGGCAGGGGGCCACACTGAAGCTTTCTTT
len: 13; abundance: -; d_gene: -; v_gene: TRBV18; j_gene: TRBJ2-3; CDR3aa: CASKGRGVDTQYF; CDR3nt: TGTGCCAGCAAGGGCAGGGGAGTGGATACGCAGTATTTT
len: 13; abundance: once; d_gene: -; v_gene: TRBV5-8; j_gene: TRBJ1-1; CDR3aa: CASSLGFGDGAFF; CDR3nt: TGTGCCAGCAGCTTGGGGTTCGGGGATGGGGCTTTCTTT
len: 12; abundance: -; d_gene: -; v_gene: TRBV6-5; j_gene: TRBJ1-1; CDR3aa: CASSDSEFEAFF; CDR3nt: TGTGCCAGCAGTGACTCAGAGTTCGAAGCTTTCTTT
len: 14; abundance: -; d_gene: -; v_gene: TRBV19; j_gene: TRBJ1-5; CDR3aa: CASSIARDNQPQHF; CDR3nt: TGTGCCAGTAGTATAGCCAGGGATAATCAGCCCCAGCATTTT
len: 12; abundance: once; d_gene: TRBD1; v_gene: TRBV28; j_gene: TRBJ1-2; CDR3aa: CASTRDSYGYTF; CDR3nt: TGTGCCAGCACCCGGGACAGCTATGGCTACACCTTC
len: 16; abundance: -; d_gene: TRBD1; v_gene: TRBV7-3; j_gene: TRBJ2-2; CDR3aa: CASSPRAGGWTGELFF; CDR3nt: TGTGCCAGCAGCCCGAGGGCAGGGGGTTGGACCGGGGAGCTGTTTTTT
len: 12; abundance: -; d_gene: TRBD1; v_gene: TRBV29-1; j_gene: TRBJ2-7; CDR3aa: CSPEGDSYEQYF; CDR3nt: TGCAGCCCCGAAGGGGACAGTTACGAGCAGTACTTC
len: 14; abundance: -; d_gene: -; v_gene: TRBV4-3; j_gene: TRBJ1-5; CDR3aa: CASSQSAGVQPQHF; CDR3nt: TGCGCCAGCAGCCAATCCGCAGGGGTTCAGCCCCAGCATTTT
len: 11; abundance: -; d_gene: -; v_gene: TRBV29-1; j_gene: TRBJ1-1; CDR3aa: CSVDGGQGGDF; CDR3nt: TGCAGCGTTGATGGGGGCCAAGGGGGAGATTTT
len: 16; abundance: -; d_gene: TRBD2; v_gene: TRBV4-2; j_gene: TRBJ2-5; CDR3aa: CASSQGGGGASETQYF; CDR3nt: TGTGCCAGCAGCCAAGGCGGCGGGGGGGCCTCGGAGACCCAGTACTTC
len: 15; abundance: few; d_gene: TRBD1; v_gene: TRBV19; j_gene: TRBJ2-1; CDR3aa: CASSMDRGRVNEQFF; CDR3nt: TGTGCCAGTAGTATGGACAGGGGGCGCGTAAATGAGCAGTTCTTC
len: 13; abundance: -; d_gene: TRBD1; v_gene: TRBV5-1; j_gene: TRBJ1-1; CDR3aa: CASRQGASTEAFF; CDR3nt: TGCGCCAGCCGACAGGGGGCGAGCACTGAAGCTTTCTTT
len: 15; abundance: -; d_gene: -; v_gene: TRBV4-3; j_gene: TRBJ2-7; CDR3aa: CASSQEVGISYEQYF; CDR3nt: TGCGCCAGCAGCCAAGAGGTCGGTATCTCCTACGAGCAGTACTTC